This TCR beta chain was captured by sequencing in a study of blood T cell repertoires in COVID-19. The protocol was immunoSEQ multiplex PCR, while the TCRdb copy is restricted to in-frame clones and leaves out a portion. The table includes around 300,000 clones, about nine tenths detected once. The CDR3 is 14 amino acids. Germline CDR1 SGHAT, CDR2 FQNNGV. V lost 0 bases, J lost 4 bases, and 7 bases lay in between. Sequencing was done on a sample of peripheral blood. The source is a woman in her twenties or thirties with COVID-19, enrolled during active disease. This chain uses TRBV11-2 with TRBJ1-5, with no clear D. The CDR3 reads CASSLEPGNQPQHF. CDR3 nucleotides: TGTGCCAGCAGCTTAGAACCAGGAAATCAGCCCCAGCATTTT.